These 18 T cell receptor beta chains share one sample of origin, sequenced in a study of beta chain features in type 1 diabetes listed by TCRdb under 2018. Libraries were built with the immunoSEQ multiplex PCR assay. The entire isolated RNA was reverse transcribed using the High Capacity cDNA Reverse Transcription Kit, and thus expressed TCRB transcripts were sequenced. TCRdb retrieved this table from immuneACCESS and kept in-frame rearrangements only. Not all clones are present; in checked studies, unresolved V genes account for under half, and no reason is known for the remainder. Across this sample there are 600,000 to 650,000 clones, with roughly a sixth seen only once. Under 0.095% of the sample rests with the top ten. Material for sequencing was naive CD4+ T cells from blood. The sample's cell subset or site label, decoded: true naive CD4+ T cells. All receptors come from a man younger than 35 in good health.

V is TRBV7-3 and J is TRBJ2-3; 9 bases are shared with TRBD2. Germline V gives CDR1 SGHTA, CDR2 FQGTGA. The CDR3 totals 14 residues. The V segment lost 5 bases and the J segment 4 bases; nucleotides outside the gene matches: 4. CDR3 in DNA: TGTGCCAGCAGCACAGCGGGAGGTTCAGATACGCAGTATTTT. This encodes CASSTAGGSDTQYF.

This clone was detected a few times. The V gene is TRBV19, the J gene TRBJ2-5; possible D gene TRBD1, 6 bases. Looked up from germline, CDR1 is LNHDA and CDR2 is SQIVND (reference sequence). This CDR3 contains 16 residues. V was clipped by 3 bases and J by 2 bases, with 16 bases between them. CDR3 DNA: TGTGCCAGTAGTATGGCCGGACAGAGAGATCAAGAGACCCAGTACTTC. This gives the protein CASSMAGQRDQETQYF.

The rearrangement uses TRBV2 and TRBJ2-3; D could derive from TRBD1 or TRBD2 (6 bases each). The CDR3 spans 16 residues. Germline-derived CDR1 and CDR2 are SNHLY and FYNNEI. V lost 5 bases and J 4 bases, leaving 19 bases between the germline ends. Here the CDR3 reads CASSKLTGRRADTQYF. In DNA form, the CDR3 reads TGTGCCAGCAGTAAACTGACAGGCCGGAGGGCAGATACGCAGTATTTT.

This chain links TRBV28 with TRBJ1-5; D not resolved. Germline V gene lookup returns CDR1 MDHEN and CDR2 SYDVKM. V was clipped by 4 bases and J by 12 bases, with 13 bases between them. This CDR3 has 12 residues. Here the CDR3 DNA reads TGTGCCAGCAGTTCTACCACGATCAACCAGCATTTT. Residues: CASSSTTINQHF.

The gene calls are TRBV11-3 and TRBJ2-1; no clear D gene. The ends were cut back, 8 bases at V and 6 bases at J, with 11 bases in the middle. Germline-derived CDR1 and CDR2 are SGHNT and YENEEA. The CDR3 has 12 amino acids. The CDR3 loop is CASSGARNEQFF. CDR3 DNA sequence: TGTGCCAGCTCCGGCGCGCGCAATGAGCAGTTCTTC. The complete variable domain, with remaining parts taken from reference TRBV11-3 and TRBJ2-1, reads EAGVVQSPRYKIIEKKQPVAFWCNPISGHNTLYWYLQNLGQGPELLIRYENEEAVDDSQLPKDRFSAERLKGVDSTLKIQPAELGDSAVYLCASSGARNEQFFGPGTRLTVL.

A few counts support this clone. The chain has TRBV9 and TRBJ1-6; the match to TRBD1 covers 8 bases. The CDR3 spans 15 residues. Germline CDR1 and CDR2: SGDLS and YYNGEE. V trimming: 3 bases; J trimming: 8 bases; junction bases outside the gene matches: 7. In DNA, the CDR3 is TGTGCCAGCAGCGCGGACGACAGGGGAGATTCACCCCTCCACTTT. Its translation: CASSADDRGDSPLHF. Combining the CDR3 with reference TRBV9 and TRBJ1-6 gives the whole variable domain DSGVTQTPKHLITATGQRVTLRCSPRSGDLSVYWYQQSLDQGLQFLIQYYNGEERAKGNILERFSAQQFPDLHSELNLSSLELGDSALYFCASSADDRGDSPLHFGNGTRLTVT.

This clone was observed a handful of times. V is TRBV10-3 and J is TRBJ2-3; D may correspond to TRBD1 or TRBD2 (5 bases each). V was shortened by 10 bases and J by 6 bases, with 14 bases between the two germline ends. The CDR3 length is 12 residues. The germline gives CDR1 ENHRY, CDR2 SYGVKD. In DNA form, the CDR3 reads TGTGCCACCGGGGACGCTGGGGATACGCAGTATTTT. Protein: CATGDAGDTQYF.

This clone was recorded a few times. This sequence joins TRBV10-3 and TRBJ2-7; D perhaps matches TRBD1 (5 bases). Germline V gives CDR1 ENHRY, CDR2 SYGVKD. CDR3 length: 17 amino acids. Trimming shortened V by 8 bases and J by 3 bases, and 26 bases separated the two germline ends. The CDR3 protein is CAIGPYRSELPNYEQYF. DNA for the CDR3: TGTGCCATCGGCCCCTACAGGTCAGAGCTCCCCAACTACGAGCAGTACTTC.

This clone was found a few times. The chain recombines TRBV5-1 with TRBJ2-3, with D unclear. Germline CDR1 SGHRS, CDR2 YFSETQ. This CDR3 has 13 amino acids. V dropped 0 bases and J dropped 11 bases, with 13 bases sitting between them. The CDR3 bases are TGCGCCAGCAGCTTGGGGTACGAGGTATGGCAGTATTTT. Its translation: CASSLGYEVWQYF.

The chain carries TRBV10-3 and TRBJ2-7; the D gene could be TRBD1 or TRBD2 (5 bases each). The CDR3 extends over 12 amino acids. CDR1 is ENHRY and CDR2 is SYGVKD in the germline V gene. The V and J ends lost 1 base and 5 bases respectively, with 6 bases between them. The CDR3 sequence: CAISEWGNEQYF. The CDR3 DNA reads as TGTGCCATCAGTGAGTGGGGGAACGAGCAGTACTTC.

The DNA of the CDR3 is TGTGCCAGCAGCTTAGTGCGGGGTCTCTGGCGGGAGACCCAGTACTTC. It codes for CASSLVRGLWRETQYF. V and J are TRBV7-2 and TRBJ2-5, with D possibly matching TRBD2 (6 bases). V was pared by 1 base and J by 5 bases, with 17 bases between. The CDR3 loop spans 16 amino acids. Germline V gene data show CDR1 as SGHTA and CDR2 as FQGNSA.

This clone was recorded a few times. The DNA for the CDR3 is TGTGCCATCAGTCAGCCGACTACCCTAGCGGGAGCGCAGTATTTT. As protein: CAISQPTTLAGAQYF. The chain is built from TRBV10-3 and TRBJ2-3; TRBD2 matches at 10 bases. The CDR3 is 15 amino acids. After removal of 5 bases from V and 10 bases from J, the junction contained 12 bases not matched to a gene. The germline V gene encodes CDR1 ENHRY and CDR2 SYGVKD.

V usage is TRBV25-1 and J usage is TRBJ1-1; the D is unclear. CDR3 size: 12 residues. CDR1 and CDR2 (germline): MGHDK, SYGVNS. The CDR3 bases are TGTAGCTGGGGAGGGATGGACACTGAAGCTTTCTTT. Its protein is CSWGGMDTEAFF.

The V gene is TRBV4-2, the J gene TRBJ1-1, with a weak D call TRBD1 (5 bases). V lost 1 base, J lost 1 base, and 13 bases lay in between. This CDR3 contains 16 residues. The germline gives CDR1 LGHNA, CDR2 YNFKEQ. CDR3 sequence reads: CASSQGQGKGNTEAFF. The CDR3 nucleotides are TGTGCCAGCAGCCAAGGGCAGGGCAAGGGGAACACTGAAGCTTTCTTT.

This sequence joins TRBV25-1 and TRBJ2-7, with a tentative D call TRBD2 (5 bases). Germline CDR1 and CDR2: MGHDK and SYGVNS. This CDR3 is 16 amino acids long. Trimming shortened V by 8 bases and J by 2 bases, and 22 bases separated the two germline ends. The CDR3 DNA reads TGTGCCAGCCGAACCCCCGGGATTTCCCGGGCCTACGAGCAGTACTTC. Protein sequence: CASRTPGISRAYEQYF.

This clone turned up a few times. V is TRBV7-2 and J is TRBJ1-1; TRBD1 aligns across 8 bases. Germline V gene data show CDR1 as SGHTA and CDR2 as FQGNSA. CDR3 length: 13 residues. J gave up 8 bases and V 5 bases, and 7 bases lay outside the gene matches. The CDR3 protein is CASSRYRGTEAFF. CDR3 sequence (DNA): TGTGCCAGCAGCAGATACAGGGGGACCGAAGCTTTCTTT.

The gene calls are TRBV11-2 and TRBJ2-7; a weak D match, TRBD2 (6 bases). Per the germline V gene, CDR1 is SGHAT and CDR2 is FQNNGV. The CDR3 covers 15 residues. V shed 6 bases and J shed 2 bases, with 17 bases lying between them. CDR3 DNA sequence: TGTGCCAGCAGGAGGTTTCGGGACTCAACCTACGAGCAGTACTTC. Protein product: CASRRFRDSTYEQYF.

In its sample, this clone was seen a few times. The rearrangement links TRBV5-1 to TRBJ2-7, with D unclear. CDR1 SGHRS and CDR2 YFSETQ come from the germline V gene. The germline V and J ends were trimmed by 3 bases and 6 bases, with 13 bases remaining between them. The CDR3 is 13 amino acids. The CDR3 DNA is TGCGCCAGCAGCTCTTTCTCATCCCCCGAGCAGTACTTC. Residues: CASSSFSSPEQYF.